This is a list of T cell receptor beta chains from one sample in a study of shared clonotypes between healthy human individuals. Here immunoSEQ multiplex PCR was the method, and the copy in TCRdb shows in-frame clones only, minus some. Here the sample spans some 660,000 clones, 55% to 85% being singletons. The sample taken for sequencing was memory CD4+ T cells sorted from blood. Receptors originate from a young woman in good health. Both conserved end residues are part of each CDR3.

j_call v_call cdr3_aa
TRBJ2-7 TRBV5-1 CASPLTGVSYEQYF
TRBJ1-2 TRBV20-1 CNPGVNYGYTF
TRBJ1-4 TRBV7-8 CASSLEVTEDEKLFF
TRBJ2-7 TRBV6-5 CASSYTSLAGNYEQYF
TRBJ2-5 TRBV2 CASSRKETQYF
TRBJ2-4 TRBV10-2 CASSDLLGGAKNIQYF
TRBJ2-1 TRBV7-9 CASSSGTGLKNEQFF
TRBJ2-1 TRBV7-8 CASSGGLAGVSHEQFF
TRBJ2-2 TRBV28 CASVAGGRDTGELFF
TRBJ2-7 TRBV5-4 CASSLFYSDSYEQYF
TRBJ2-2 TRBV21-1 CASSNGTSGSRVGELFF
TRBJ2-2 TRBV2 CASSAFLWEANTGELFF
TRBJ1-2 TRBV18 CASSPPGQENYGYTF
TRBJ2-1 TRBV12-2 CASRRIVGLAREFF
TRBJ1-2 TRBV5-1 CASSLATGGPYGYTF
TRBJ2-7 TRBV27 CASSRQGVNEQYF
TRBJ1-1 TRBV6-5 CASSYEGLWTEAFF
TRBJ2-3 TRBV6-6 CASSYLDREDTQYF
TRBJ2-5 TRBV4-1 CASSRHERAGGEKTQYF
TRBJ1-5 TRBV19 CASSKSSRGRSNQPQHF
TRBJ2-1 TRBV5-1 CASSFKGGSTYNEQFF
TRBJ1-2 TRBV15 CATAQGDNYGYTF
TRBJ2-7 TRBV29-1 CSVAPGTSGYEQYF
TRBJ1-1 TRBV6-5 CASWGHTEAFF
TRBJ2-1 TRBV5-6 CASSKYRDSYNEQFF
TRBJ2-7 TRBV4-2 CASSQDRTSYEQYF
TRBJ1-1 TRBV2 CASSERGRGTEAFF
TRBJ2-5 TRBV5-5 CASSLGDRETQYF
TRBJ2-3 TRBV27 CASSFLAADTQYF
TRBJ1-2 TRBV7-8 CASSLGSASNYGYTF
TRBJ1-4 TRBV10-3 CAISQGAADEKLFF
TRBJ2-7 TRBV4-1 CASRQLAGDRYEQYF
TRBJ2-7 TRBV6-5 CASSWGFASSYEQYF
TRBJ1-3 TRBV11-2 CASSPGPFSGNTIYF
TRBJ2-5 TRBV29-1 CSVVVGWTGEIARETQYF
TRBJ2-6 TRBV6-6 CASSYGGATGANVLTF
TRBJ2-7 TRBV18 CASSRDVTSYEQYF
TRBJ1-5 TRBV2 CASSSAGVSGNQPQHF
TRBJ2-2 TRBV7-9 CATAQGGGTGELFF
TRBJ2-6 TRBV28 CASSLEAGGPAGANVLTF
TRBJ2-3 TRBV7-3 CASSLRGGVTDTQYF
TRBJ1-1 TRBV9 CASSPGFTEAFF
TRBJ2-5 TRBV6-6 CASKRVARETQYF
TRBJ2-3 TRBV5-4 CASSQGISTDTQYF
TRBJ2-5 TRBV4-1 CASSQVFTRTGEVQETQYF
TRBJ2-2 TRBV5-1 CASSLISGTGELFF
TRBJ1-3 TRBV5-1 CASSLGTGGSGNTIYF
TRBJ1-1 TRBV30 CACLAEAFF
TRBJ1-1 TRBV11-3 CASSTQGKNTEAFF
TRBJ1-4 TRBV5-1 CASSRRGMNEKLFF
TRBJ2-7 TRBV6-6 CASSYRGGSYEQYF
TRBJ1-2 TRBV28 CASIEGNLGGYTF